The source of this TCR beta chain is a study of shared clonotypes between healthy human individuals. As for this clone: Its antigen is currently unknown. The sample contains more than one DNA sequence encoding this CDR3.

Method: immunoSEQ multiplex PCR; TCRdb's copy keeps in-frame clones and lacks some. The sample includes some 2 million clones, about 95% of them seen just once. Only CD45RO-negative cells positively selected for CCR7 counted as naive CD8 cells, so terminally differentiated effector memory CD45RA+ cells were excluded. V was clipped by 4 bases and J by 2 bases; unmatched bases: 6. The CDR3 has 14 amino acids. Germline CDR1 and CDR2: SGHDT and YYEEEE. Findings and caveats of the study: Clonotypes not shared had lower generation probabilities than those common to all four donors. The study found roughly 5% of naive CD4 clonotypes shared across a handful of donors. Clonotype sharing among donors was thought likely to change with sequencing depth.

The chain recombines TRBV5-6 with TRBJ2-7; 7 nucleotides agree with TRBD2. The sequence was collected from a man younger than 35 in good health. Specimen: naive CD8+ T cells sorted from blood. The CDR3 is CASSQGLAAYEQYF. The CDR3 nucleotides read TGTGCCAGCAGCCAAGGCCTAGCGGCCTACGAGCAGTACTTC.